In this sample, the clone carrying this T cell receptor (beta chain) turned up a few times. The antigen remains unidentified. This sample was included in a study of response to subunit inactivated influenza vaccine. The germline CDR1 and CDR2 sequences are SGHNT and YYREEE (reference sequence). This CDR3 region has 13 residues. V was trimmed by 4 bases and J by 5 bases, leaving 13 bases between them. MiXCR was run by TCRdb on the RT-PCR reads, yielding one entry per CDR3 protein. The repertoire holds more than 700,000 distinct CDR3 sequences, with around 20% as singletons. Study-wide findings and caveats: Authors suggested seasonal influenza vaccinations each recruit few new T cells.

This TCR derives from a man aged 50 to 60 who received an inactivated influenza vaccine. V is TRBV5-4 and J is TRBJ2-7; D possibly corresponds to TRBD2 (7 bases). The input for sequencing was PBMCs from blood, taken less than 6 days after vaccination. For the CDR3, the DNA is TGTGCCAGCAGCGGGGGGGGGCGCGACGAGCAGTACTTC. Protein product: CASSGGGRDEQYF.